This T cell receptor (beta chain) was captured by sequencing in a study of control samples from healthy donors and cancer patients. Some clones are missing from TCRdb's copy, which holds only in-frame ones; the method was immunoSEQ multiplex PCR. The table shows about 140,000 clones, with around 90% occurring only once. This CDR3 comprises 15 residues. This clone occurred once. The sequence was collected from a man younger than 45 in good health. Sequenced input: blood. This sequence joins TRBV21-1 and TRBJ2-7; TRBD1 was called by the table and not checked on the DNA. TRBV21-1 corresponds to a pseudogene. The CDR3 here is CASSPLRDRGLEQYF. Here the CDR3 DNA reads TGTGCCAGCAGCCCCCTCCGAGACAGGGGCCTCGAGCAGTACTTC.